The sequence of this T cell receptor (beta chain) was determined in a study of cytomegalovirus exposure and HLA in healthy donors. A multiplex PCR was run with 60 Vbeta primers and 13 Jbeta primers. Here immunoSEQ multiplex PCR was the method, and the copy in TCRdb shows in-frame clones only, minus some. In the table there are approximately 110,000 clones, under 85% of which are singletons. Findings of the study overall: Some V segments (TRBV6-2 and TRBV6-3 among them) were excluded as indistinguishable.

Details on this clone: As yet, its antigen is unknown.

This CDR3 spans 13 amino acids. Deletions cut 5 bases from V and 0 bases from J, with 8 bases between. CDR1 MNHEY and CDR2 SMNVEV come from the germline V gene (reference sequence). Sequencing was performed on PBMCs. This TCR derives from a man aged 40-49 years in good health and CMV-seronegative. The chain carries TRBV27 and TRBJ2-7; D not resolved. CDR3 protein: CASSLVDSYEQYF. The CDR3, as DNA: TGTGCCAGCAGTCTAGTAGACTCCTACGAGCAGTACTTC.